This is a list of T cell receptor beta chains from one sample in a study of blood T cell repertoires in COVID-19. Assay used: immunoSEQ multiplex PCR; TCRdb lists only in-frame clones, some missing. The table has roughly 97,000 clones, roughly 91% seen once. Specimen: peripheral blood. These receptors originate from a human donor in a cohort sampled during active COVID-19. The CDR3 runs from the conserved cysteine through the conserved F or W. The D gene is left open where the match is weak. Part of the rows lack a size; the others show once, few, many or a class for expanded clones.

TRBJ1-2 | TRBV5-1 | TRBD1 | . | TGCGCCAGCAGTATAGGACAGGGCCGTGGCTACACCTTC | CASSIGQGRGYTF
TRBJ1-5 | TRBV4-2 | . | few | TGTGCCAGCAGCCAAGAGTCAGGGATTCAGCCCCAGCATTTT | CASSQESGIQPQHF
TRBJ2-6 | TRBV7-3 | TRBD1 | . | TGTGCCAGCAGCCCGGACAGGGGGCCGGCCAACGTCCTGACTTTC | CASSPDRGPANVLTF
TRBJ1-1 | TRBV25-1 | . | . | TGTGCCAGCAGTGAATCGAGTGGGGCGCCCTCGGCTTTCTTT | CASSESSGAPSAFF
TRBJ1-5 | TRBV30 | . | few | TGTGCCTGGAGTGCGACAGAGAATCAGCCCCAGCATTTT | CAWSATENQPQHF
TRBJ1-5 | TRBV18 | . | . | TGTGCCAGCTCACTTTCGGGTGGTCAGCCCCAGCATTTT | CASSLSGGQPQHF
TRBJ1-1 | TRBV19 | . | few | TGTGCCAGTAGTATGGGAACAGGTAGAGACACTGAAGCTTTCTTT | CASSMGTGRDTEAFF
TRBJ2-5 | TRBV11-2 | TRBD2 | . | TGTGCCAGCAGCTGGGGGGTGGGACTAGCGGGAGAGACCCAGTACTTC | CASSWGVGLAGETQYF
TRBJ1-1 | TRBV4-3 | TRBD1 | . | TGCGCCAGCAGCCATGGGACAGCAAACACTGAAGCTTTCTTT | CASSHGTANTEAFF
TRBJ2-5 | TRBV5-5 | TRBD2 | . | TGTGCCAGCAGGGCGGGACTAGCCCAAAACGGCCCAGAGACCCAGTACTTC | CASRAGLAQNGPETQYF
TRBJ2-7 | TRBV7-9 | . | . | TGTGCCAGCAGCCCCGATTTAGCTAGTGCCTTTAACGAGCAGTACTTC | CASSPDLASAFNEQYF
TRBJ2-2 | TRBV6-5 | TRBD1 | many | TGTGCCAGCAGGGAGGAAACAGGGGACGCCGGGGAGCTGTTTTTT | CASREETGDAGELFF
TRBJ1-1 | TRBV19 | . | . | TGTGCCAGTAGTAGGAACACCGGAGGGGACACTGAAGCTTTCTTT | CASSRNTGGDTEAFF
TRBJ1-6 | TRBV15 | TRBD1 | . | TGTGCCACCAGGACCGGGACAGGTTTTTCACCCCTCCACTTT | CATRTGTGFSPLHF
TRBJ1-3 | TRBV14 | . | . | TGTGCCAGCAGCCAAGTATCCAGGGCCTCTGGAAACACCATATATTTT | CASSQVSRASGNTIYF
TRBJ2-3 | TRBV13 | TRBD2 | . | TGTGCCAGCAGCCTCAGCGGGGCCACAGATACGCAGTATTTT | CASSLSGATDTQYF
TRBJ2-7 | TRBV18 | . | . | TGTGCCAGCTCACCAACCGGACAGTCCTACGAGCAGTACTTC | CASSPTGQSYEQYF
TRBJ2-7 | TRBV27 | . | . | TGTGCCAGCAGTTTAGCTTTCGGGGACGAGCAGTACTTC | CASSLAFGDEQYF
TRBJ1-3 | TRBV5-4 | . | . | TGTGCCAGCAGCATCCAGAACCTTTTGACTGGAAACACCATATATTTT | CASSIQNLLTGNTIYF
TRBJ2-5 | TRBV4-1 | . | . | TGCGCCAGCAGCCAAGAACCCAGGGGGCTTGAGGGAGGGCCACGAGAGACCCAGTACTTC | CASSQEPRGLEGGPRETQYF